This TCR beta chain was sequenced during a study of T cell changes during pregnancy in multiple sclerosis. The method was immunoSEQ multiplex PCR; TCRdb's version includes in-frame clones alone and lacks a portion of them. Of 14,000 to 15,000 clones in the sample, approximately 86% were seen once. The sample here was CD8+ T cells from peripheral blood mononuclear cells, taken in the first trimester of pregnancy. This receptor was identified in a female donor with multiple sclerosis, enrolled in a pregnancy study.

The DNA of the CDR3 is TGTGCCAGCAGATCGCGGGCTAATGAGCAGTTCTTC. Residues: CASRSRANEQFF. The chain uses TRBV2 and TRBJ2-1, with a possible D match to TRBD2 (5 bases). The CDR3 length is 12 residues. The V gene lost 6 bases and the J gene lost 7 bases, with 10 bases spanning the gap. Germline V gives CDR1 SNHLY, CDR2 FYNNEI.